Below, 24 T cell receptor beta chains from the same sample are listed, as sequenced in a study of response to subunit inactivated influenza vaccine. One entry per CDR3 protein, called by TCRdb with MiXCR from the RT-PCR reads. The sample lists 700,000 to 800,000 distinct CDR3 sequences; about a fifth were seen once. The sequencing used PBMCs from blood, collected 4 to 6 days after vaccination. The receptors were sampled from a man aged 45-65 years who received an inactivated influenza vaccine.

In this sample, this clonotype turned up many times. The chain links TRBV20-1 to TRBJ1-4, with TRBD1 identical over 8 bases. CDR3 size: 12 residues. Germline V gives CDR1 DFQATT, CDR2 SNEGSKA (reference sequence). The CDR3 coding sequence is TGCAGCGCAGGGGGCGCAGGGGAAAAACTGTTTTTT. Its protein is CSAGGAGEKLFF.

The chain recombines TRBV4-2 with TRBJ1-4; TRBD1 aligns across 7 bases. Trimming at V came to 0 bases and at J to 4 bases, leaving 8 bases not matched to a gene. In germline, CDR1 is LGHNA, CDR2 YNFKEQ. The CDR3 spans 17 residues. CDR3 in DNA: TGTGCCAGCAGCCAAGATCGGTCGACAGGGATTAATGAAAAACTGTTTTTT. It encodes CASSQDRSTGINEKLFF.

The chain employs TRBV5-1 and TRBJ2-3; D perhaps matches TRBD2 (6 bases). Germline V gene lookup returns CDR1 SGHRS and CDR2 YFSETQ. The CDR3 has 15 residues. The V and J ends lost 4 bases and 7 bases respectively, with 19 bases between them. The CDR3 nucleotides read TGCGCCAGCAGCAAGTCCGGGGACTGGGATAATACGCAGTATTTT. Translating gives CASSKSGDWDNTQYF.

This clonotype showed up just a few times. The V gene is TRBV11-2, the J gene TRBJ2-2; D possibly matches TRBD1 or TRBD2 (5 bases each). Trimming shortened V by 5 bases and J by 9 bases, and 22 bases separated the two germline ends. Germline-derived CDR1 and CDR2 are SGHAT and FQNNGV. This CDR3 region has 16 residues. Here the CDR3 DNA reads TGTGCCAGCAGCATCCGGGACGGCCTTGTGTACCGGGAGCTGTTTTTT. This sequence encodes CASSIRDGLVYRELFF.

In this sample, this clonotype turned up a few times. The chain carries TRBV5-4 and TRBJ1-6, with 11 bases that match TRBD1. With 5 bases clipped from V and 6 bases from J, the junction kept 4 bases outside the gene matches. CDR1 SGHNT and CDR2 YYREEE come from the germline V gene (reference sequence). This CDR3 comprises 15 residues. Here the CDR3 reads CASRDRGRSNSPLHF. The CDR3 region has the DNA TGTGCCAGCAGGGACAGGGGGCGTAGTAATTCACCCCTCCACTTT.

This clonotype has only a few counts. This chain connects TRBV13 to TRBJ2-7; 9 positions match TRBD2. The CDR3 consists of 15 residues. Germline trimming cut 2 bases from V and 3 bases from J; bases unmatched to any gene: 5. Germline loops: CDR1 PRHDT, CDR2 FYEKMQ (reference sequence). The CDR3 nucleotides are TGTGCCAGCAGCTTACTGCGGGAGGGGAACTACGAGCAGTACTTC. It translates to CASSLLREGNYEQYF.

The J gene is TRBJ2-2, the V gene TRBV7-2, with 9 bases aligning to TRBD2. V was pared by 0 bases and J by 4 bases, with 3 bases of the junction left unmatched. The CDR3 loop spans 16 amino acids. Germline V gives CDR1 SGHTA, CDR2 FQGNSA. The CDR3, as DNA: TGTGCCAGCAGCTTAGCAGCGGGAGGACTCACCGGGGAGCTGTTTTTT. This encodes CASSLAAGGLTGELFF.

The table lists this clonotype with a count of one. One end of the junction does not line up with germline, which may come from a read error. V is TRBV29-1 and J is TRBJ2-1, with D unresolved. This CDR3 contains 13 residues. Germline lookup yields CDR1 SQVTM and CDR2 ANQGSEA. The CDR3: CSVEVTSYNEKFF. CDR3 in DNA: TGCAGCGTTGAAGTCACCTCCTACAATGAGAAGTTCTTC.

The chain joins TRBV11-2 to TRBJ1-6; no clear D gene. V gave up 5 bases and J gave up 6 bases, with 23 bases separating them. Germline V gene lookup returns CDR1 SGHAT and CDR2 FQNNGV. The CDR3 consists of 18 residues. CDR3 DNA: TGTGCCAGCAGCCTTACGGATCAGTTTGGCAGCTTTAATTCACCCCTCCACTTT. It translates to CASSLTDQFGSFNSPLHF.

The chain joins TRBV7-2 to TRBJ2-1; the D is unclear. V was trimmed by 1 base and J by 9 bases, leaving 10 bases between them. The length of the CDR3 is 13 residues. Germline V gene lookup returns CDR1 SGHTA and CDR2 FQGNSA. CDR3 sequence reads: CASSLDAPAEQFF. The CDR3 DNA follows: TGTGCCAGCAGCTTAGATGCCCCGGCTGAGCAGTTCTTC.

This rearrangement joins TRBV6-6 to TRBJ2-1; D ambiguous. Trimming stripped 7 bases from V and 4 bases from J, with 11 bases between. The CDR3 length is 13 residues. Germline V gives CDR1 MNHNY, CDR2 SVGAGI (reference sequence). CDR3 nucleotide sequence: TGTGCCAGCATCGAAAGTATTTACAATGAGCAGTTCTTC. Protein: CASIESIYNEQFF.

The chain combines TRBV20-1 with TRBJ2-5, with 8 positions matching TRBD2. The CDR3 length is 12 residues. The germline V gene encodes CDR1 DFQATT and CDR2 SNEGSKA (reference sequence). Trimming at V came to 6 bases and at J to 5 bases, leaving 5 bases not matched to a gene. The CDR3 reads CSAKGGRETQYF. For the CDR3, the DNA is TGCAGTGCCAAGGGCGGGAGGGAGACCCAGTACTTC.

The gene calls are TRBV6-5 and TRBJ2-7; D is perhaps TRBD2 (6 bases). Germline V lookup: CDR1 MNHEY, CDR2 SVGAGI. Trimming pared 1 base from V and 2 bases from J, leaving 9 bases between. The CDR3 totals 14 residues. For the CDR3, the DNA is TGTGCCAGCAGTTACTGGAGGGAACCCTACGAGCAGTACTTC. Protein: CASSYWREPYEQYF.

The J gene is TRBJ2-3, the V gene TRBV11-2; 7 bases fit TRBD1. CDR3 length: 17 amino acids. CDR1 is SGHAT and CDR2 is FQNNGV in the germline V gene. V was pared by 5 bases and J by 3 bases, with 14 bases of the junction left unmatched. The CDR3 DNA is TGTGCCAGCAGCCCACCCTCCCTCTCGGGACAGACAGATACGCAGTATTTT. This encodes CASSPPSLSGQTDTQYF.

CDR3 nucleotides: TGCGCCAGCAGCCAAGACAGGACCTATGGCTACACCTTC. This gives the protein CASSQDRTYGYTF. V usage is TRBV4-3 and J usage is TRBJ1-2; D uncertain. The germline CDR1 and CDR2 sequences are LGHNA and YSLEER. The length of the CDR3 is 13 residues. Deletions cut 0 bases from V and 4 bases from J, with 6 bases between.

This chain connects TRBV20-1 to TRBJ2-2; 7 positions agree with TRBD2. Germline V gene lookup returns CDR1 DFQATT and CDR2 SNEGSKA (reference sequence). The J segment lost 5 bases and the V segment lost 0 bases, leaving 6 bases of the junction unmatched. The CDR3 length is 15 residues. In DNA form, the CDR3 reads TGCAGTGCTAGAGACGGGGGGAGCCTTACCGGGGAGCTGTTTTTT. It translates to CSARDGGSLTGELFF.

This clonotype was seen more than once but under ten times. The V call is TRBV29-1, the J call TRBJ1-1; the D is unclear. Germline V gives CDR1 SQVTM, CDR2 ANQGSEA. The CDR3 covers 12 residues. The CDR3 nucleotides are TGCAGGGCCGGGCCGCAAGGCACTGAAGCTTTCTTT. Protein: CRAGPQGTEAFF.

This clonotype has more than one count but fewer than ten. The chain employs TRBV12-3 or TRBV12-4 and TRBJ2-3; D is perhaps TRBD1 (6 bases). V shed 7 bases and J shed 0 bases, with 20 bases lying between them. The CDR3 runs 17 residues. For the CDR3, the DNA is TGTGCCAGCAAAACCCCCCGTGGGGGCAGTAGCACAGATACGCAGTATTTT. Its translation: CASKTPRGGSSTDTQYF.

In this sample, this clonotype turned up many times. The chain couples TRBV7-8 to TRBJ2-7, with 13 bases that match TRBD2. V gave up 5 bases and J gave up 4 bases; unmatched junction bases: 5. Germline values: CDR1 SGHVS, CDR2 FQNEAQ. The CDR3 sequence is 15 residues long. The CDR3 reads CASSPRTSGGYEQYF. The CDR3 nucleotides are TGTGCCAGCAGCCCCCGGACTAGCGGGGGTTACGAGCAGTACTTC.

Details on this clonotype: A junction end diverges from the germline sequence, so it may reflect a read error. V gene TRBV7-8 combines with J gene TRBJ2-7; D possibly uses TRBD1 or TRBD2 (5 bases each). Germline V gene data show CDR1 as SGHVS and CDR2 as FQNEAQ. This CDR3 comprises 16 residues. The chain's CDR3 is CSSSSSPSGATYKQYF. In DNA form, the CDR3 reads TGTTCCAGCAGCTCAAGCCCGTCCGGGGCCACCTACAAGCAGTACTTC.

This clonotype has just a few counts. This sequence joins TRBV11-2 and TRBJ2-6, with D possibly being TRBD1 (7 bases). Germline V gene data show CDR1 as SGHAT and CDR2 as FQNNGV. Deletions cut 2 bases from V and 0 bases from J, with 14 bases between. The length of the CDR3 is 18 residues. The CDR3 spells CASSLRGPGLSGANVLTF. Written as DNA, the CDR3 is TGTGCCAGCAGCTTAAGGGGGCCGGGACTCTCTGGGGCCAACGTCCTGACTTTC.

The chain uses TRBV20-1 and TRBJ2-3, with D possibly called TRBD1 or TRBD2 (5 bases each). V lost 6 bases and J 0 bases, leaving 13 bases between the germline ends. The CDR3 covers 14 residues. Per the germline V gene, CDR1 is DFQATT and CDR2 is SNEGSKA (reference sequence). DNA for the CDR3: TGCAGTGCATGGGACCTTAAGAGCACAGATACGCAGTATTTT. This encodes CSAWDLKSTDTQYF.

This clonotype was picked up many times. This chain connects TRBV29-1 to TRBJ2-5; D might be TRBD1 (5 bases). V shed 6 bases and J shed 2 bases, with 7 bases lying between them. Germline lookup yields CDR1 SQVTM and CDR2 ANQGSEA. This CDR3 is built from 11 residues. CDR3 nucleotide sequence: TGCAGCGTAAGACAGCAAGAGACCCAGTACTTC. Protein product: CSVRQQETQYF. The complete variable domain, with remaining parts taken from reference TRBV29-1 and TRBJ2-5, reads SAVISQKPSRDICQRGTSLTIQCQVDSQVTMMFWYRQQPGQSLTLIATANQGSEATYESGFVIDKFPISRPNLTFSTLTVSNMSPEDSSIYLCSVRQQETQYFGPGTRLLVL.

V is TRBV10-2 and J is TRBJ2-3; D possibly corresponds to TRBD1 (6 bases). The V end was cut by 1 base, the J end by 0 bases, with 11 bases between. The CDR3 is 16 residues long. Germline-derived CDR1 and CDR2 are WSHSY and SAAADI. The CDR3 DNA sequence: TGCGCCAGCAGTGAGTTAGGGACAACTAGCACAGATACGCAGTATTTT. It encodes CASSELGTTSTDTQYF.